Ten or more counts support the clone carrying this T cell receptor beta chain. What it binds is not known. Unique molecular identifiers were incorporated during preparation of the TCRbeta library. Each CDR3 protein is one row after TCRdb ran MiXCR on the PCR reads. The sample has 200,000 to 250,000 distinct CDR3 sequences; 11% are singletons. The CDR3 runs 11 residues. Germline values: CDR1 DFQATT, CDR2 SNEGSKA (reference sequence). The J segment lost 9 bases and the V segment lost 6 bases, leaving 4 bases of the junction unmatched. The data belong to a study of T-cell reconstitution after alpha-beta-depleted transplantation in children. Study conclusions and caveats: Expanded clones from the graft, numbering several hundred, reportedly supplied alpha-beta T cells about two months after transplant. At day 60, the high TCRbeta diversity found in some patients originated from recipient T cells and thymic progenitors that had survived.

The chain is built from TRBV20-1 and TRBJ2-3, with 9 bases lining up with TRBD1. This specimen was PBMCs, taken before TCRalphabeta/CD19-depleted stem cell transplant. This receptor was identified in a child less than two years old with acute myeloid leukemia, due to receive a stem cell transplant. CDR3 nucleotides: TGCAGTGCACCCGGGACAGGGACGCAGTATTTT. Protein product: CSAPGTGTQYF.